This T cell receptor (beta chain) was retrieved from a study of T cells after yellow fever vaccination. Study-level points and caveats: Clones from primary vaccination mostly reappeared after the booster (96% CD4, approximately 88% CD8). A small proportion of clonotypes was detected in both the CD4 and CD8 compartments. Abundant bulk-population clonotypes could contaminate the FACS-sorted repertoires.

The CDR3 has 14 residues. V dropped 7 bases and J dropped 6 bases, with 15 bases sitting between them. Looked up from germline, CDR1 is ENHRY and CDR2 is SYGVKD. This clonotype was detected ten times or more. Its matching antigen is unknown. UMIs were added to TCR cDNA along with a universal primer site when it was made by 5'RACE template switching. TCRdb re-called the 5' RACE reads through MiXCR, storing one row per CDR3 protein. The sample lists roughly 79,000 distinct CDR3 sequences; about 7.3% were seen once. The J gene is TRBJ2-2, the V gene TRBV10-3, with D perhaps matching TRBD1 (7 bases). Specimen: CD8+ T cells sorted from PBMCs, collected around 10 days after the first yellow fever vaccination. The clonotype comes from a man aged 18 to 30 who received the YFV17D yellow fever vaccine. The CDR3 DNA follows: TGTGCCATCACGGAGGGGGCAATTGCCGGGGAGCTGTTTTTT. Its translation: CAITEGAIAGELFF.